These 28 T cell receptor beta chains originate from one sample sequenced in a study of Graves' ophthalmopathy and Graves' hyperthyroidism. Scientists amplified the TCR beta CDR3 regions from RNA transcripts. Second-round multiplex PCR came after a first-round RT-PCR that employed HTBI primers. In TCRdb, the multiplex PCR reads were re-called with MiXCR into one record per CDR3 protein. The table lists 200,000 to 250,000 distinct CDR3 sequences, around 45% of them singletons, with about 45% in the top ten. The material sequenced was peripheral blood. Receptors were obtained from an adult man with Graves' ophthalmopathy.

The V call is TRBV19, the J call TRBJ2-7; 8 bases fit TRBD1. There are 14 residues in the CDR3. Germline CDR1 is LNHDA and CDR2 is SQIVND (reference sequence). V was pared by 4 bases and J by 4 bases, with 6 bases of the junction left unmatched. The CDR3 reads CASSNPGGPYEQYF. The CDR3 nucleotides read TGTGCCAGTAGTAATCCAGGGGGCCCTTACGAGCAGTACTTC. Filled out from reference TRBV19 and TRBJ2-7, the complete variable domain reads DGGITQSPKYLFRKEGQNVTLSCEQNLNHDAMYWYRQDPGQGLRLIYYSQIVNDFQKGDIAEGYSVSREKKESFPLTVTSAQKNPTAFYLCASSNPGGPYEQYFGPGTRLTVT.

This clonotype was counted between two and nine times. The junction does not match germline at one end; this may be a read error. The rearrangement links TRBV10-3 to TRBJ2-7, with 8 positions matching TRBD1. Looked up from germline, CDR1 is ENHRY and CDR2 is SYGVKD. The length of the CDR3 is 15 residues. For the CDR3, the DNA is TGTGCCAGCAGTGAATATCGACAGGGGACCTACGAGCAGTACTTC. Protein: CASSEYRQGTYEQYF.

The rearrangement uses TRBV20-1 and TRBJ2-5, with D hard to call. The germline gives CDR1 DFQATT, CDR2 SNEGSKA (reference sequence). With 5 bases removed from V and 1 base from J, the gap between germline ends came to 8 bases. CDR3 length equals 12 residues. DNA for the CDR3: TGCAGTGCTTACAAAAGCCAAGAGACCCAGTACTTC. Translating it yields CSAYKSQETQYF.

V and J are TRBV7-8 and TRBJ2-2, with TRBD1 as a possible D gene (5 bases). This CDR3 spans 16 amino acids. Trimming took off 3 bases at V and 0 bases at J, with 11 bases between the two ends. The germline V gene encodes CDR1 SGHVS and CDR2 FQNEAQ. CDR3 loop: CASSFGGHPNTGELFF. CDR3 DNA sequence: TGTGCCAGCAGCTTTGGTGGACACCCGAACACCGGGGAGCTGTTTTTT.

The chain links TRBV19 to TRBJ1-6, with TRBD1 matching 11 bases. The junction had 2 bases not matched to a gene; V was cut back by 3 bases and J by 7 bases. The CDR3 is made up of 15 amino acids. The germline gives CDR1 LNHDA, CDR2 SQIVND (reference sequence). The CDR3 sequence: CASSMGTGGNSPLHF. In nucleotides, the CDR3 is TGTGCCAGTAGTATGGGGACAGGGGGAAATTCACCCCTCCACTTT.

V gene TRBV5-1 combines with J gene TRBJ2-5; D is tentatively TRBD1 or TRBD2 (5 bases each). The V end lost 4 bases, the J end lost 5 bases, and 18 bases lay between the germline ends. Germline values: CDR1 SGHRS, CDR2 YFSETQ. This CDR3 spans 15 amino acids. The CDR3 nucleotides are TGCGCCAGCAGCAGGGGACCCTACGGGACGGAGACCCAGTACTTC. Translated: CASSRGPYGTETQYF.

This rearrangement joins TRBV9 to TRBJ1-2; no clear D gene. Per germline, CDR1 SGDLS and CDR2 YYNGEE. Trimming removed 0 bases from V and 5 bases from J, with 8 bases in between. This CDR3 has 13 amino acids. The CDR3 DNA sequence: TGTGCCAGCAGCGTAGCCCCGGGGTATGGCTACACCTTC. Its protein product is CASSVAPGYGYTF.

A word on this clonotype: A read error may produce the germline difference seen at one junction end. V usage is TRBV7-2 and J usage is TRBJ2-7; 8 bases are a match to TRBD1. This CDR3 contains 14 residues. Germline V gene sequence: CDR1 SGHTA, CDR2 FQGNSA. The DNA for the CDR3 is TGTGCCAGCAGCTCCAGGGGGCGCGGCTACGGGCAGTACTTC. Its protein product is CASSSRGRGYGQYF.

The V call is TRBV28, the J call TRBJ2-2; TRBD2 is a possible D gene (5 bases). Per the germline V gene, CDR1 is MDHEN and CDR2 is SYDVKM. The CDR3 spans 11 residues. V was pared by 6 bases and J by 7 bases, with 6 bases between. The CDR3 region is CASRRVGELFF. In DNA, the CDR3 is TGTGCCAGCAGGAGGGTCGGGGAGCTGTTTTTT.

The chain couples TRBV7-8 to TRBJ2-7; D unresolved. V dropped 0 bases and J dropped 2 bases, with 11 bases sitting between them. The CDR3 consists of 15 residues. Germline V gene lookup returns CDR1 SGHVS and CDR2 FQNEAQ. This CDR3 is CASSLAAGQTYEQYF. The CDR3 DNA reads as TGTGCCAGCAGCTTAGCGGCAGGCCAAACCTACGAGCAGTACTTC.

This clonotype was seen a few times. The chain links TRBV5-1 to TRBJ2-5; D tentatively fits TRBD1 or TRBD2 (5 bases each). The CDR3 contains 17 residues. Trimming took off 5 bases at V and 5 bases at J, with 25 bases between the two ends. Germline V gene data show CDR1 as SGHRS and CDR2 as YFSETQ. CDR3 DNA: TGCGCCAGCAGTCCTATGTCCCGGGACGCCCTCCGGGAGACCCAGTACTTC. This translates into CASSPMSRDALRETQYF.

CDR3 sequence: CRCQRGSYEQYF. The CDR3 nucleotides read TGCAGGTGCCAGCGGGGGTCCTACGAGCAGTACTTC. The genes are TRBV20-1 and TRBJ2-7, with TRBD2 identical over 8 bases. CDR3 size: 12 residues. CDR1 is DFQATT and CDR2 is SNEGSKA in the germline V gene (reference sequence).

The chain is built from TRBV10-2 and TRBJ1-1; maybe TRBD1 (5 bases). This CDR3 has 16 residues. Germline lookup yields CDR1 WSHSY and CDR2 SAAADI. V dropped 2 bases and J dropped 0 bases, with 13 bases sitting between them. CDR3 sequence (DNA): TGCGCCAGCAGTGAGCCCGGACAACCGATGAACACTGAAGCTTTCTTT. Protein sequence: CASSEPGQPMNTEAFF.

In DNA form, the CDR3 reads TGTGCCAGCAGTGTAGGACTAGCGGCCCCCTACGAGCAGTACTTC. This sequence encodes CASSVGLAAPYEQYF. V usage is TRBV12-3 or TRBV12-4 and J usage is TRBJ2-7; 10 bases align to TRBD2. J gave up 2 bases and V 5 bases, and 6 bases lay outside the gene matches. The CDR3 length is 15 residues.

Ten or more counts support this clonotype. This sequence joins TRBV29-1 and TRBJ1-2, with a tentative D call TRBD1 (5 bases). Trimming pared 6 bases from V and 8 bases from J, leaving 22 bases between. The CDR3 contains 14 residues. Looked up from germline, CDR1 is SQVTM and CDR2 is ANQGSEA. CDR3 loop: CSVTEGVVGGGYTF. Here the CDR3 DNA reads TGCAGCGTCACAGAAGGGGTAGTCGGTGGGGGCTACACCTTC.

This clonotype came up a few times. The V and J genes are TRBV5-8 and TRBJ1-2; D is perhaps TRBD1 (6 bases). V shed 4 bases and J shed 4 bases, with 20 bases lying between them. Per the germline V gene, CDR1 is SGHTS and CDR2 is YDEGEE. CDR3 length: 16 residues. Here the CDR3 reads CASSPDRNAEIYGYTF. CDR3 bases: TGTGCCAGCAGCCCCGACAGGAATGCCGAGATCTATGGCTACACCTTC.

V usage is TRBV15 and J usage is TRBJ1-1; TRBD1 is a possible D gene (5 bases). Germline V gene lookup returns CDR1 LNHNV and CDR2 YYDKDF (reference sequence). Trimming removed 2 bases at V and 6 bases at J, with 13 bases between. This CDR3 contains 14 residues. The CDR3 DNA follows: TGTGCCACCAGCAGAAAGGCCAGGGATGCTGAAGCTTTCTTT. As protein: CATSRKARDAEAFF.

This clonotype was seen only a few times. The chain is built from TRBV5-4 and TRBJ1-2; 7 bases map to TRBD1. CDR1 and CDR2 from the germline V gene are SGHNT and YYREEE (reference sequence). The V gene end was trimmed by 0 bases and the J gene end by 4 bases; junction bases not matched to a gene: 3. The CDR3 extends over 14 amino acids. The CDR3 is CASSLDRGGYGYTF. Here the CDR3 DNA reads TGTGCCAGCAGCTTGGACAGGGGAGGCTATGGCTACACCTTC.

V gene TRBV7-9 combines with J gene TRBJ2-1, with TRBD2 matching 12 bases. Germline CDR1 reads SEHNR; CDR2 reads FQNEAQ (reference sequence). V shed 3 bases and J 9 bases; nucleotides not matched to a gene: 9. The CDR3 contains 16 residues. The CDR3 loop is CASSFRTSGNGSEQFF. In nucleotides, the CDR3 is TGTGCCAGCAGCTTTCGGACTAGCGGGAACGGTAGTGAGCAGTTCTTC.

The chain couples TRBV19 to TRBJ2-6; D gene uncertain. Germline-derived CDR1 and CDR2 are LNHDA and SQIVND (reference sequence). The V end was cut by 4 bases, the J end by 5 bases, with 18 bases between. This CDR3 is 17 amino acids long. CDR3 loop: CASSKPGSYSRANVLTF. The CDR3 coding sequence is TGTGCCAGTAGTAAACCTGGGTCGTACTCCCGGGCCAACGTCCTGACTTTC.

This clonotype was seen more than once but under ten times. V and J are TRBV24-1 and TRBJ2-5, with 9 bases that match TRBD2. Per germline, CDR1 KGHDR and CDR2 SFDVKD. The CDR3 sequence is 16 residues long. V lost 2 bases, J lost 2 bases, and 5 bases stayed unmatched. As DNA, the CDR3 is TGTGCCACCAGTGATTCCGGGACTAGCACACAAGAGACCCAGTACTTC. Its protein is CATSDSGTSTQETQYF.

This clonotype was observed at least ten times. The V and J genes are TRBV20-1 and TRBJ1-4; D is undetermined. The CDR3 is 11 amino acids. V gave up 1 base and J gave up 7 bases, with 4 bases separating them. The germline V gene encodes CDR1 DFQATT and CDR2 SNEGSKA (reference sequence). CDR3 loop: CSARVVEKLFF. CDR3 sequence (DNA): TGCAGTGCTAGAGTGGTTGAAAAACTGTTTTTT.

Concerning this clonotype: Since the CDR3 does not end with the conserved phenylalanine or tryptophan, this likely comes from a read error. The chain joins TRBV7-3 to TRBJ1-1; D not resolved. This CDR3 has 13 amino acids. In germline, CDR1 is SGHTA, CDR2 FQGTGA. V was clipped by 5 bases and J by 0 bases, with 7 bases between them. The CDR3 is CASSPYMNTEAFL. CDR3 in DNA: TGTGCCAGCAGCCCCTACATGAACACTGAAGCTTTCCTT.

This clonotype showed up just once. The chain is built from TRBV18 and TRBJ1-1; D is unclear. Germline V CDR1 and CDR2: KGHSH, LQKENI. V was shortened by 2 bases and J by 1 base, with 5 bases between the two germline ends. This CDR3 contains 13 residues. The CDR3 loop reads CASSPLGNTEAFF. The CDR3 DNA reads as TGTGCCAGCTCACCATTAGGGAACACTGAAGCTTTCTTT.

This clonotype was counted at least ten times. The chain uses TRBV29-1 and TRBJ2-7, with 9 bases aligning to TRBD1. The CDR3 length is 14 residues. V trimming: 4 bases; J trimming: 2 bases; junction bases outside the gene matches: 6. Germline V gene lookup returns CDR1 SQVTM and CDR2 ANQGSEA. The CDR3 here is CSVVGQGSPYEQYF. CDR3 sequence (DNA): TGCAGCGTTGTGGGACAGGGTTCCCCCTACGAGCAGTACTTC.

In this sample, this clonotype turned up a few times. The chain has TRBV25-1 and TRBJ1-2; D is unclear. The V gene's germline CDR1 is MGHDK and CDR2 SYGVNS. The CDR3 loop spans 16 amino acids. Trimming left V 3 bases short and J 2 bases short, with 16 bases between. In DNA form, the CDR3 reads TGTGCCAGCAGTGATAGGGTTGTGGAGACAAACTATGGCTACACCTTC. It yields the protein CASSDRVVETNYGYTF.

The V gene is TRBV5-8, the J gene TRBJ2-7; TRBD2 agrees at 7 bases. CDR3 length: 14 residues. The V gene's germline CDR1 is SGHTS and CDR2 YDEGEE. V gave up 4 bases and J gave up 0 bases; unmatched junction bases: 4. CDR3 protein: CASSDTSASYEQYF. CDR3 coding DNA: TGTGCCAGCAGCGATACTAGCGCCTCCTACGAGCAGTACTTC.

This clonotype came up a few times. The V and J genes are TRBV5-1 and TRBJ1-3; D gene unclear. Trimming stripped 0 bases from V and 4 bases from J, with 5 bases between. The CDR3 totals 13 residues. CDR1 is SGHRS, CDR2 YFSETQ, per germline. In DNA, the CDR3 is TGCGCCAGCAGCTTGGCGCAGGGAAACACCATATATTTT. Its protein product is CASSLAQGNTIYF.